This TCR beta chain came from a study of shared clonotypes between healthy human individuals. Trimming removed 5 bases from V and 7 bases from J, with 9 bases in between. Germline V gene lookup returns CDR1 SEHNR and CDR2 FQNEAQ (reference sequence). This CDR3 comprises 11 residues. Regarding the study as a whole: Clonotypes shared by all four donors outscored non-shared clonotypes in generation probability.

Each subset's genomic DNA was shared equally among a number of immunoSEQ plates. Using immunoSEQ multiplex PCR, the repertoire was profiled, and TCRdb retains in-frame clones only, with some absent. The table includes about 1 million clones, around four fifths detected once. This clone was seen a few times. The antigen is undetermined. The J gene is TRBJ2-7, the V gene TRBV7-9; tentative D call: TRBD1 (6 bases). Sequences were obtained from memory CD4+ T cells sorted from blood. As to subset: CD45RA-negative fraction. This sequence originates from a man aged 18 to 35 in good health. The CDR3 reads CASSPDREQYF. The CDR3 region has the DNA TGTGCCAGCAGCCCGGACAGAGAGCAGTACTTC.